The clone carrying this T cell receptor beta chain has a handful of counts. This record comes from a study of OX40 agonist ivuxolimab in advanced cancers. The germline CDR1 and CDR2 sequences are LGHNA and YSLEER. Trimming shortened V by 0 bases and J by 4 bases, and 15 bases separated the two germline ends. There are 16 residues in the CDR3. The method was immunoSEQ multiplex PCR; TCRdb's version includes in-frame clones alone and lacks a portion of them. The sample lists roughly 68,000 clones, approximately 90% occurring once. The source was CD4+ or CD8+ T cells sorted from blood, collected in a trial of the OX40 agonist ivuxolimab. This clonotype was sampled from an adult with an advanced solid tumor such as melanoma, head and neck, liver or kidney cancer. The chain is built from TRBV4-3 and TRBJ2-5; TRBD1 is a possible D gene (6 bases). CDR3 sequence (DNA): TGCGCCAGCAGCCAAGAGTGGCGGACAGTGGGAGAGACCCAGTACTTC. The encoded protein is CASSQEWRTVGETQYF.